This T cell receptor delta chain appears in the sequencing data of a study of γδ T cells in repeated Plasmodium falciparum infection. For this clone: Its antigen is unidentified. A far larger clone is one nucleotide away, so this likely arose from a read error. The sample has other DNA sequences that encode this CDR3 too.

General study findings and limits: Waves of new clonotype selection appeared after repeated controlled infections in Vdelta2-negative, largely Vdelta1+, gammadelta T cells.

Vgamma9/Vdelta2+ and Vdelta2-negative gammadelta T cells were flow-sorted from PBMC for bulk sequencing. Both TRG and TRD chains were sequenced from each sorted sample. TCRdb reanalyzed the multiplex PCR reads using CATT. The sample contains around 50,000 delta-chain clones, roughly 2% of which appear only once. With 0 bases clipped from V and 1 base from J, the junction kept 22 bases outside the gene matches. CDR3 size: 21 residues. CDR1 and CDR2 from the germline V gene are GEAIGNYY and EKD. The sample taken for sequencing was gamma-delta T cells from blood. This TCR was recovered from a pool of human donors (malaria-infected and uninfected, not separated). The rearrangement uses TRDV2 and TRDJ1; the match to TRDD3 covers 7 bases. TCRdb offers no J gene call, so here the DNA was matched to germline to obtain one. The CDR3 reads CACDTIGHTGGSSHATDKLIF. The CDR3 DNA sequence: TGTGCCTGTGACACCATCGGGCATACCGGGGGATCCTCCCACGCCACCGATAAACTCATCTTT.